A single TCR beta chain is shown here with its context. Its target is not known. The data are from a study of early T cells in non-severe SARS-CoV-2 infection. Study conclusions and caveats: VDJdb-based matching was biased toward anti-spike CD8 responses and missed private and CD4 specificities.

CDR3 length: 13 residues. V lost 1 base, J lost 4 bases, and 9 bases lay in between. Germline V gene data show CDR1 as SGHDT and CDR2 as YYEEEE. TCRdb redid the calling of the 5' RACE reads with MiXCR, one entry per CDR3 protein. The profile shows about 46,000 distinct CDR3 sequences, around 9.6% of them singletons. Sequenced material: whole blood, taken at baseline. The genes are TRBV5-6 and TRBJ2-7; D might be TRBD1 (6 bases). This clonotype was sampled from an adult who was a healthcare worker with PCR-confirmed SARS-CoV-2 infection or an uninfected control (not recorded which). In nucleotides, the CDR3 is TGTGCCAGCAGCTTGTGGACAGAATACGAGCAGTACTTC. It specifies CASSLWTEYEQYF.